The clone carrying this T cell receptor beta chain is labeled medium-sized. V lost 10 bases to trimming and J lost 4 bases, with 22 bases between them. The CDR3 spans 15 residues. Germline lookup yields CDR1 MNHEY and CDR2 SMNVEV (reference sequence). TCRdb passed the RT-PCR reads through MiXCR, listing each CDR3 protein once. The top ten clones hold just over 35% of a sample with 2,500 to 3,000 distinct CDR3 sequences, about 4% of them seen once. The sample belongs to a study of patients and donors after allogeneic stem cell transplantation. The chain carries TRBV27 and TRBJ1-1; no firm D call. The sample consisted of blood, either unsorted or a sorted T cell fraction (not recorded which). This sequence originates from a human donor who was either an allogeneic HSCT recipient or a stem cell or donor lymphocyte infusion donor (not recorded which). It is not recorded whose cells these are; they may come from a transplant donor. The CDR3 region has the DNA TGTGCCACTACCGCCATGGCGGGGTTCGTCACTGAAGCTTTCTTT. The encoded protein is CATTAMAGFVTEAFF.